The T cell receptor beta chain under discussion was sequenced for a study of CD8 T cells in Susac syndrome. Regarding the study as a whole: The study's TCR sequencing and HLA analysis drew on a certain number of individuals. That number was acknowledged as relatively small.

The authors sequenced TCR beta from blood CD8+ and CD4+ T cells. CDR3 size: 13 residues. In germline, CDR1 is SSHAT, CDR2 FNYEAQ (reference sequence). Notes on this clonotype: Its specificity is not known. The junction and the germline gene differ at one end; a read error may be behind it.

An input of 0.5 to 1 ug of RNA was subjected to reverse transcription using random hexamers. It was immunoSEQ multiplex PCR that amplified TCR beta CDR3 across 54 Vbeta and 13 Jbeta. TCRdb independently ran MiXCR on the immunoSEQ multiplex PCR reads; one entry per CDR3 protein. Found here are under 200,000 distinct CDR3 sequences, 95% of them singletons; the top ten hold around 0.093%. Sequences were obtained from CD4+ T cells from PBMCs. V and J are TRBV7-7 and TRBJ2-3, with D perhaps matching TRBD1 (5 bases). The sequence was obtained from a human donor in good health. The CDR3, as DNA: TGTGCTAGCACCAAAGGGGTCGCAGATACGCAGTATTTT. Translated: CASTKGVADTQYF.